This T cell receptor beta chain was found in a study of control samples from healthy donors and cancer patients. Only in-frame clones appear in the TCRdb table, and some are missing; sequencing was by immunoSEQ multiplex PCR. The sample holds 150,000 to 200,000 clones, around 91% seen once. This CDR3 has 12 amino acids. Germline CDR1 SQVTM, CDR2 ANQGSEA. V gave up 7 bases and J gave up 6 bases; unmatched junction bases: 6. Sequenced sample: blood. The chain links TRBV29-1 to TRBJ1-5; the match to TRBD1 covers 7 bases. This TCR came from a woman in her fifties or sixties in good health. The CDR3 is CSAGTDGQPQHF. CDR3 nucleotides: TGCAGCGCGGGGACAGATGGTCAGCCCCAGCATTTT.